This TCR beta chain was obtained from a study of patients and donors after allogeneic stem cell transplantation. TCRdb passed the RT-PCR reads through MiXCR, listing each CDR3 protein once. The sample lists about 89,000 distinct CDR3 sequences, 40% to 60% occurring once. The CDR3 length is 17 residues. Germline trimming cut 3 bases from V and 1 base from J; bases unmatched to any gene: 8. Germline loops: CDR1 SGHRS, CDR2 YFSETQ. The sequence derives from a human donor who was either an allogeneic HSCT recipient or a stem cell or donor lymphocyte infusion donor (not recorded which). It is not recorded whose cells these are; they may come from a transplant donor. This chain uses TRBV5-1 with TRBJ1-1; TRBD1 agrees at 11 bases. Sequencing was carried out using blood, either unsorted or a sorted T cell fraction (not recorded which). The CDR3 region has the DNA TGCGCCAGCAGCTCCTGGACAGGGGGCATTTGGAACACTGAAGCTTTCTTT. It encodes CASSSWTGGIWNTEAFF.